One sample yielded the 32 T cell receptor beta chains listed below, sequenced in a study of blood T cell repertoires in COVID-19. Method: immunoSEQ multiplex PCR; TCRdb's copy keeps in-frame clones and lacks some. Of approximately 260,000 clones in the sample, about 88% were seen once. The specimen was peripheral blood. Receptor source: a woman aged 40 to 50 who had recovered from COVID-19.

This clone came up once. The CDR3 region is CASKMTANTEAFF. CDR3 bases: TGTGCCAGCAAAATGACAGCCAACACTGAAGCTTTCTTT. The genes are TRBV6-4 and TRBJ1-1; tentative D call: TRBD1 (5 bases). Germline V CDR1 and CDR2: MRHNA, SNTAGT. This CDR3 is built from 13 residues. Trimming removed 7 bases at V and 2 bases at J, with 11 bases between.

The gene calls are TRBV2 and TRBJ1-1; D is possibly TRBD1 (5 bases). V shed 4 bases and J shed 7 bases, with 13 bases lying between them. CDR1 is SNHLY and CDR2 is FYNNEI in the germline V gene. The CDR3 is 13 residues long. CDR3 region: CASSGTLTFEAFF. As DNA, the CDR3 is TGTGCCAGCAGTGGGACACTCACCTTTGAAGCTTTCTTT.

The chain employs TRBV9 and TRBJ2-1, with 7 bases lining up with TRBD1. The germline V gene has CDR1 SGDLS and CDR2 YYNGEE. With V trimmed by 3 bases and J by 6 bases, 6 bases remained unmatched. The CDR3 is 14 residues long. The CDR3 region is CASSGQTGFNEQFF. As DNA, the CDR3 is TGTGCCAGCAGCGGGCAGACAGGGTTCAATGAGCAGTTCTTC.

V is TRBV28 and J is TRBJ1-1; TRBD1 matches 8 bases. The ends lost 7 bases at V and 4 bases at J; junction bases unmatched: 2. Germline CDR1 and CDR2: MDHEN and SYDVKM. The CDR3 sequence is 12 residues long. The CDR3 nucleotides read TGTGCCAGCAACACAGGGGGCACTGAAGCTTTCTTT. Amino acid sequence: CASNTGGTEAFF. Full variable domain (missing parts from reference TRBV28 and TRBJ1-1): DVKVTQSSRYLVKRTGEKVFLECVQDMDHENMFWYRQDPGLGLRLIYFSYDVKMKEKGDIPEGYSVSREKKERFSLILESASTNQTSMYLCASNTGGTEAFFGQGTRLTVV.

V and J are TRBV28 and TRBJ2-7, with 7 bases fitting TRBD2. This CDR3 region has 15 residues. V was pared by 5 bases and J by 1 base, with 8 bases of the junction left unmatched. Germline lookup yields CDR1 MDHEN and CDR2 SYDVKM. CDR3 region: CASSTGTILSYEQYF. The CDR3 coding sequence is TGTGCCAGCAGTACCGGGACTATTCTTTCCTACGAGCAGTACTTC.

The rearrangement joins TRBV28 to TRBJ1-6; D possibly corresponds to TRBD1 (5 bases). The germline CDR1 and CDR2 sequences are MDHEN and SYDVKM. The length of the CDR3 is 16 residues. V shed 6 bases and J shed 7 bases, with 19 bases lying between them. The chain's CDR3 is CASRHGDSSPNSPLHF. The CDR3 region has the DNA TGTGCCAGCAGGCATGGGGACTCCAGCCCCAATTCACCCCTCCACTTT.

This clone was seen a single time. V and J are TRBV28 and TRBJ1-1, with D possibly being TRBD1 (6 bases). V lost 7 bases, J lost 7 bases, and 22 bases lay in between. The CDR3 sequence is 15 residues long. Germline V gives CDR1 MDHEN, CDR2 SYDVKM. This CDR3 is CASNKYRADHNEAFF. CDR3 coding DNA: TGTGCCAGCAACAAGTACAGGGCAGATCATAATGAAGCTTTCTTT.

The CDR3 DNA sequence: TGTGCCAGCAGCGGAGGCCAGAGCTCCTACAATGAGCAGTTCTTC. As protein: CASSGGQSSYNEQFF. The chain is built from TRBV11-2 and TRBJ2-1; possibly TRBD2 for D (5 bases). This CDR3 is 15 amino acids long. Trimming shortened V by 5 bases and J by 0 bases, and 11 bases separated the two germline ends. Germline assignment: CDR1 SGHAT and CDR2 FQNNGV.

The chain recombines TRBV4-3 with TRBJ2-6; no clear D gene. The length of the CDR3 is 15 residues. With 3 bases removed from V and 0 bases from J, the gap between germline ends came to 6 bases. Germline values: CDR1 LGHNA, CDR2 YSLEER. The CDR3 protein is CASSQWSSGANVLTF. As DNA, the CDR3 is TGCGCCAGCAGCCAGTGGAGCTCTGGGGCCAACGTCCTGACTTTC.

The chain joins TRBV12-3 or TRBV12-4 to TRBJ1-1, with D perhaps matching TRBD1 (5 bases). The CDR3 runs to 13 residues. V dropped 6 bases and J dropped 4 bases, with 12 bases sitting between them. This CDR3 is CASSGWGGTEAFF. The CDR3, as DNA: TGTGCCAGCAGCGGATGGGGGGGCACTGAAGCTTTCTTT.

V usage is TRBV3-1 (or the pseudogene TRBV3-2) and J usage is TRBJ1-1, with no clear D. The length of the CDR3 is 14 residues. Trimming pared 4 bases from V and 5 bases from J, leaving 14 bases between. Germline CDR1 and CDR2: LGHDT and YNNKEL (reference sequence). The CDR3 sequence is CASSPRGLKTEAFF. The CDR3 DNA reads as TGTGCCAGCAGCCCTCGAGGGCTTAAAACTGAAGCTTTCTTT.

The V call is TRBV7-8, the J call TRBJ2-7, with 12 nucleotides matching TRBD1. V was pared by 5 bases and J by 5 bases, with 7 bases of the junction left unmatched. Germline CDR1 SGHVS, CDR2 FQNEAQ. CDR3 length: 15 amino acids. In DNA, the CDR3 is TGTGCCAGCAGCCAGGGACAGGGGGCCGCCCACGAGCAGTACGTC. It translates to CASSQGQGAAHEQYV.

This sequence joins TRBV29-1 and TRBJ2-1; the match to TRBD1 covers 7 bases. After removal of 3 bases from V and 9 bases from J, the junction contained 11 bases not matched to a gene. Germline CDR1 reads SQVTM; CDR2 reads ANQGSEA. This CDR3 has 14 amino acids. The CDR3 region has the DNA TGCAGCGTTGATAGTGACAGGGTTTTCGGTGAGCAGTTCTTC. It translates to CSVDSDRVFGEQFF.

The CDR3 DNA reads TGTGCCAGCAGTGCCGGGACAGGGGATGGCTACACCTTC. This gives the protein CASSAGTGDGYTF. This chain uses TRBV12-3 or TRBV12-4 with TRBJ1-2, with 10 bases lining up with TRBD1. Trimming removed 5 bases from V and 6 bases from J; junction bases left unmatched: 3. The length of the CDR3 is 13 residues.

This clone has just a few counts. This rearrangement joins TRBV9 to TRBJ2-7; 7 nucleotides line up with TRBD2. The CDR3 sequence is 15 residues long. Germline lookup yields CDR1 SGDLS and CDR2 YYNGEE. J lost 3 bases, V lost 0 bases, and 6 bases had no gene match. The CDR3 DNA reads TGTGCCAGCAGCGTAGACCCTAGCGGCGGCTACGAGCAGTACTTC. Protein product: CASSVDPSGGYEQYF.

This rearrangement joins TRBV27 to TRBJ2-7; D is perhaps TRBD1 (7 bases). This CDR3 region has 14 residues. The germline V and J ends were trimmed by 7 bases and 7 bases, with 20 bases remaining between them. In germline, CDR1 is MNHEY, CDR2 SMNVEV (reference sequence). CDR3 sequence: CASNRGGRGIEQYF. In DNA form, the CDR3 reads TGTGCCAGCAACCGGGGAGGCAGGGGGATAGAGCAGTACTTC.

V usage is TRBV5-1 and J usage is TRBJ2-3; 8 bases match TRBD1. The CDR3 has 15 residues. Trimming at V came to 3 bases and at J to 2 bases, leaving 5 bases not matched to a gene. Germline assignment: CDR1 SGHRS and CDR2 YFSETQ. This chain's CDR3 is CASSSDRGITDTQYF. The CDR3 nucleotides are TGCGCCAGCAGCTCAGACAGGGGTATCACAGATACGCAGTATTTT.

This clone was detected only a few times. The V gene is TRBV7-9, the J gene TRBJ2-5; TRBD2 aligns across 8 bases. Trimming at V came to 2 bases and at J to 2 bases, leaving 16 bases not matched to a gene. CDR1 SEHNR and CDR2 FQNEAQ come from the germline V gene (reference sequence). The CDR3 covers 19 residues. The CDR3 reads CASSLSPLWVAGIQETQYF. The CDR3 region has the DNA TGTGCCAGCAGCTTATCCCCCCTTTGGGTAGCGGGGATACAAGAGACCCAGTACTTC.

On this clone itself: One end of the junction fails to match germline, which may point to a read error. The chain uses TRBV6-2 or TRBV6-3 and TRBJ2-5; D gene uncertain. Per germline, CDR1 MNHEY and CDR2 SVGEGT. This CDR3 region has 13 residues. The CDR3, as DNA: TGTGCCAGCAGTATGGTCCCAAGAGAGCCCCAGTACTTC. Its protein is CASSMVPREPQYF.

This rearrangement joins TRBV28 to TRBJ2-5; possible D gene TRBD1, 5 bases. Per the germline V gene, CDR1 is MDHEN and CDR2 is SYDVKM. V gave up 5 bases and J gave up 13 bases, with 14 bases separating them. The CDR3 has 11 amino acids. The CDR3 nucleotides are TGTGCCAGCAGTCCCGGACACGCCTGGTACTTC. Translation: CASSPGHAWYF.

The chain combines TRBV4-2 with TRBJ2-2; D is possibly TRBD1 (6 bases). Trimming left V 0 bases short and J 4 bases short, with 12 bases between. Germline CDR1 LGHNA, CDR2 YNFKEQ. The CDR3 extends over 16 amino acids. This CDR3 reads CASSQDPAGATGELFF. Here the CDR3 DNA reads TGTGCCAGCAGCCAAGATCCCGCAGGGGCCACCGGGGAGCTGTTTTTT.

J is TRBJ2-2 and V is TRBV2; D unresolved. This CDR3 contains 13 residues. Trimming took off 5 bases at V and 11 bases at J, with 15 bases between the two ends. Germline CDR1 reads SNHLY; CDR2 reads FYNNEI. DNA for the CDR3: TGTGCCAGCAGTTCAGATTCCCTTACAGAGCTGTTTTTT. It encodes CASSSDSLTELFF.

The CDR3 region is CASSIDAFGKLFF. The CDR3 DNA follows: TGTGCCAGTAGTATAGACGCCTTCGGAAAACTGTTTTTT. The chain combines TRBV19 with TRBJ1-4, with unresolved D. CDR1 LNHDA and CDR2 SQIVND come from the germline V gene (reference sequence). The CDR3 length is 13 residues. V lost 0 bases and J lost 10, with 9 bases in between.

The chain uses TRBV3-1 (or the pseudogene TRBV3-2) and TRBJ2-1; TRBD1 agrees at 7 bases. This CDR3 has 14 amino acids. Germline-derived CDR1 and CDR2 are LGHDT and YNNKEL (reference sequence). V was pared by 1 base and J by 5 bases, with 2 bases of the junction left unmatched. CDR3 residues: CASSQGDRNNEQFF. The CDR3 region has the DNA TGTGCCAGCAGCCAAGGGGACAGAAACAATGAGCAGTTCTTC.

This rearrangement joins TRBV5-1 to TRBJ2-3, with 12 bases matching TRBD2. Germline V lookup: CDR1 SGHRS, CDR2 YFSETQ. V trimming: 5 bases; J trimming: 6 bases; junction bases outside the gene matches: 7. There are 15 residues in the CDR3. The CDR3 bases are TGCGCCAGCAGGGAGACTAGCGGGGGCGGTGATACGCAGTATTTT. Translated: CASRETSGGGDTQYF.

The chain links TRBV11-2 to TRBJ2-5; TRBD2 agrees at 7 bases. The ends lost 5 bases at V and 4 bases at J; junction bases unmatched: 10. Germline values: CDR1 SGHAT, CDR2 FQNNGV. This CDR3 comprises 15 residues. This chain's CDR3 is CASSRGTQRGETQYF. The CDR3 DNA follows: TGTGCCAGCAGCCGAGGGACCCAGCGGGGAGAGACCCAGTACTTC.

The chain recombines TRBV28 with TRBJ1-5; 9 bases agree with TRBD1. Germline loops: CDR1 MDHEN, CDR2 SYDVKM. This CDR3 has 18 residues. V lost 2 bases, J lost 5 bases, and 13 bases stayed unmatched. CDR3 sequence: CASSLVGAGQGRHQPQHF. The CDR3 DNA is TGTGCCAGCAGTTTAGTTGGGGCGGGACAGGGCCGGCATCAGCCCCAGCATTTT. The variable domain in full, completed from reference TRBV28 and TRBJ1-5, reads DVKVTQSSRYLVKRTGEKVFLECVQDMDHENMFWYRQDPGLGLRLIYFSYDVKMKEKGDIPEGYSVSREKKERFSLILESASTNQTSMYLCASSLVGAGQGRHQPQHFGDGTRLSIL.

The chain recombines TRBV7-2 with TRBJ2-7; TRBD2 agrees at 10 bases. The CDR3 sequence is 15 residues long. J gave up 3 bases and V 5 bases, and 7 bases lay outside the gene matches. Germline V gene sequence: CDR1 SGHTA, CDR2 FQGNSA. The CDR3 sequence is CASSKIAGGIYEQYF. The CDR3 nucleotides are TGTGCCAGCAGCAAGATAGCGGGGGGAATCTACGAGCAGTACTTC.

The chain has TRBV10-3 and TRBJ1-5, with D unresolved. The CDR3 sequence is 13 residues long. Germline values: CDR1 ENHRY, CDR2 SYGVKD. Trimming left V 3 bases short and J 3 bases short, with 6 bases between. The CDR3 nucleotides are TGTGCCATCAGTGATCGGTTCAATCAGCCCCAGCATTTT. Translation: CAISDRFNQPQHF.

This chain connects TRBV5-1 to TRBJ1-2, with D possibly being TRBD1 (6 bases). CDR1 is SGHRS and CDR2 is YFSETQ in the germline V gene. This CDR3 is built from 13 residues. With 3 bases removed from V and 8 bases from J, the gap between germline ends came to 14 bases. In nucleotides, the CDR3 is TGCGCCAGCAGCTCGGACAGTAGCTACGGCTACACCTTC. Translating gives CASSSDSSYGYTF.

In this sample, this clone turned up once. The V and J genes are TRBV9 and TRBJ2-7; 10 bases align to TRBD1. Germline trimming cut 0 bases from V and 5 bases from J; bases unmatched to any gene: 5. The CDR3 contains 15 residues. The germline CDR1 and CDR2 sequences are SGDLS and YYNGEE. CDR3 sequence (DNA): TGTGCCAGCAGCGTAGTTGGGACAGGGGTTGACGAGCAGTACTTC. Protein sequence: CASSVVGTGVDEQYF.

The chain uses TRBV27 and TRBJ1-5, with 10 bases matching TRBD1. There are 18 residues in the CDR3. CDR1 MNHEY and CDR2 SMNVEV come from the germline V gene (reference sequence). V lost 3 bases to trimming and J lost 2 bases; unmatched junction nucleotides: 10. The CDR3 coding sequence is TGTGCCAGCAGTTTGTCCGGGACAGGGGACTTGGGCAATCAGCCCCAGCATTTT. Protein sequence: CASSLSGTGDLGNQPQHF.